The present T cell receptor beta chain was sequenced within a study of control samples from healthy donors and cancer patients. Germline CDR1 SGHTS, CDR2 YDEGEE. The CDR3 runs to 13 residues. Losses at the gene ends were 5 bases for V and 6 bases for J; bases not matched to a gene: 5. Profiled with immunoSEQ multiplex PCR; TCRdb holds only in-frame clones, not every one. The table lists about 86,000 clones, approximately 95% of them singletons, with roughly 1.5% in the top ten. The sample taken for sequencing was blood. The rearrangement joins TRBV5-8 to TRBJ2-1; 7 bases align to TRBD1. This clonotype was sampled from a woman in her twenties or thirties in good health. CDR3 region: CASRRTGINEQFF. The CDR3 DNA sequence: TGTGCCAGCAGAAGGACAGGTATCAATGAGCAGTTCTTC.